This T cell receptor (beta chain) was captured by sequencing in a study of control samples from healthy donors and cancer patients. Sequenced by immunoSEQ multiplex PCR; TCRdb stores in-frame clones only, minus some. The sample has 84,000 or so clones, roughly 89% seen once. The trim removed 8 bases at V and 1 base at J, leaving 2 bases unmatched. CDR1 is SNHLY and CDR2 is FYNNEI in the germline V gene. This CDR3 has 13 residues. This clone has just a few counts. This chain joins TRBV2 and TRBJ1-1; TRBD1 aligns across 9 bases. The sequencing input was blood. The clonotype was recovered from a man aged 30-40 years in good health. Written as DNA, the CDR3 is TGTGCCAGCGCGGACAGGGGGAACACTGAAGCTTTCTTT. Protein: CASADRGNTEAFF.